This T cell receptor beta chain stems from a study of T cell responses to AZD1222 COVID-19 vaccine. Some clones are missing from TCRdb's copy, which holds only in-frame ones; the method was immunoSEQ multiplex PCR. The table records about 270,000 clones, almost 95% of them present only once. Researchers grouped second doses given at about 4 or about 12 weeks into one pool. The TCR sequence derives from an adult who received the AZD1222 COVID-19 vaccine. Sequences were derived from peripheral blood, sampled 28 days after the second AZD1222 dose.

CDR3 residues: CASSSSGTGTDTQYF. CDR3 sequence (DNA): TGTGCCAGCAGTTCCAGCGGGACCGGGACAGATACGCAGTATTTT. V and J are TRBV28 and TRBJ2-3; TRBD2 matches 7 bases. This CDR3 has 15 residues. V lost 4 bases and J lost 3; bases outside the gene matches: 7. Looked up from germline, CDR1 is MDHEN and CDR2 is SYDVKM.